These T cell receptor beta chains were read from a single sample in a study of blood T cell repertoires in COVID-19. Measured with immunoSEQ multiplex PCR; TCRdb has only the in-frame clones, and not every one. The data show about 220,000 clones, roughly 85% seen once. The material sequenced was peripheral blood. These receptors were collected from a woman aged 35 to 49 with active or convalescent COVID-19. CDR3s include the opening cysteine and the closing phenylalanine or tryptophan. D genes are given only for firm matches. Rows may omit the clone size; those that give it use once, few, many or a size class.

clone_size d_call j_call v_call cdr3_nt cdr3_aa
. . TRBJ2-5 TRBV5-6 TGTGCCAGCTTGCGGGTCCGGCGCCAAGAGACCCAGTACTTC CASLRVRRQETQYF
once . TRBJ1-1 TRBV11-1 TGTGCCAGCAGCAGAGAGGGATTTAACACTGAAGCTTTCTTT CASSREGFNTEAFF
. TRBD2 TRBJ2-1 TRBV7-9 TGTGCCAGCAGCTTACCGGGGGGGCTAGCTGTCCATGAGCAGTTCTTC CASSLPGGLAVHEQFF
few . TRBJ2-4 TRBV19 TGTGCCAGTAGGTCACTCCTAGCCAAAAACATTCAGTACTTC CASRSLLAKNIQYF
. TRBD1 TRBJ2-7 TRBV6-5 TGTGCCAGCAAGAGGACAGGGGGCTACGAGCAGTACTTC CASKRTGGYEQYF
. . TRBJ1-2 TRBV6-5 TGTGCCAGCACCCAGGATCAGGGGAGCTATGGCTACACCTTC CASTQDQGSYGYTF
. . TRBJ1-2 TRBV18 TGTGCCAGCTCACCAAGTTTAGGGGCCGGCTACACCTTC CASSPSLGAGYTF
. . TRBJ1-5 TRBV3-1/TRBV3-2 TGTGCCAGCAGCCAAACAGCCGGGGGTGACAATCAGCCCCAGCATTTT CASSQTAGGDNQPQHF
. TRBD1 TRBJ2-7 TRBV2 TGTGCCAGCAGTACGGGACAGGGTTACGAGCAGTACTTC CASSTGQGYEQYF
. . TRBJ1-6 TRBV9 TGTGCCAGCAGCGTCAGAGGTGTGACAGCCAATTCACCCCTCCACTTT CASSVRGVTANSPLHF
few . TRBJ1-4 TRBV7-2 TGTGCCAGCAGCTTAGACCCGGGGACTAATGAAAAACTGTTTTTT CASSLDPGTNEKLFF
. . TRBJ2-4 TRBV25-1 TGTGCCAGCAGCCGAGATTCCCGATTGACCAAAAACATTCAGTACTTC CASSRDSRLTKNIQYF
. TRBD1 TRBJ1-6 TRBV5-4 TGTGCCAGCAGCTTTTCGGGACAGGGGGATAAGCCCCTCCACTTT CASSFSGQGDKPLHF
. . TRBJ1-1 TRBV5-1 TGCGCCAGCAGCTTGGGGGGAGAGAACACTGAAGCTTTCTTT CASSLGGENTEAFF
. TRBD1 TRBJ1-6 TRBV5-4 TGTGCCAGCAGCCTGAACCGACAGGGCTATAATTCACCCCTCCACTTT CASSLNRQGYNSPLHF
few TRBD1 TRBJ1-5 TRBV4-3 TGCGCCAGCAGCCAGGACAGGGGCGCGAGTCAGCCCCAGCATTTT CASSQDRGASQPQHF
. TRBD1 TRBJ2-3 TRBV19 TGTGCCAGTAGTATAGGGGACAGGGGCGGGAGAGATACGCAGTATTTT CASSIGDRGGRDTQYF
. TRBD1 TRBJ2-1 TRBV7-9 TGTGCCAGCAGCTTAGAGGGACAGATCTACAATGAGCAGTTCTTC CASSLEGQIYNEQFF
. TRBD1 TRBJ1-2 TRBV19 TGTGCCAGTAGTACCCGGGACAGGTTCGGTGGCTACACCTTC CASSTRDRFGGYTF
. . TRBJ1-2 TRBV5-6 TGTGCCAGCAGCTTGGGACAGAACTATGGCTACACCTTC CASSLGQNYGYTF
. TRBD1 TRBJ1-5 TRBV12-5 TGTGCTAGTGGTTTGGGGGACAGGGGCTATCAGCCCCAGCATTTT CASGLGDRGYQPQHF
few . TRBJ1-1 TRBV2 TGTGCCAGCAGTGAACGGGGAGAGAACACTGAAGCTTTCTTT CASSERGENTEAFF
once . TRBJ2-6 TRBV27 TGTGCCAGCAGTTACACCTCTGGGGCCAACGTCCTGACTTTC CASSYTSGANVLTF
once TRBD2 TRBJ2-3 TRBV3-1/TRBV3-2 TGTGCCAGCAGCCCCCGGACTAGCGGGGGAACAGATACGCAGTATTTT CASSPRTSGGTDTQYF
. . TRBJ1-2 TRBV11-3 TGTGCCAGCAGACAGGGAAAGGGTGGCTACACCTTC CASRQGKGGYTF
. TRBD1 TRBJ1-4 TRBV5-4 TGTGCCAGCAGCTCAGAAACAGGGGGCGGAAAACTGTTTTTT CASSSETGGGKLFF
. . TRBJ1-1 TRBV2 TGTGCCAGCGATTTTAGGGAGACTGAAGCTTTCTTT CASDFRETEAFF
. . TRBJ1-2 TRBV2 TGTGCCAGCAGCCCAGGGGAGCTCTCTTATGGCTACACCTTC CASSPGELSYGYTF
few TRBD2 TRBJ2-1 TRBV2 TGTGCCAGCAAAGGCGGGAGGGCGTCCTACAATGAGCAGTTCTTC CASKGGRASYNEQFF
. . TRBJ2-1 TRBV29-1 TGCAGCGTTGCCCCGGACCGGGGGGAGCAGTTCTTC CSVAPDRGEQFF
few TRBD2 TRBJ2-4 TRBV9 TGTGCCAGCAGCTCTACGGCGGGAGCTAACATTCAGTACTTC CASSSTAGANIQYF
few TRBD1 TRBJ1-2 TRBV4-3 TGCGCCAGCAGCCATTCTAACCCGGGGACAGGCTATGGCTACACCTTC CASSHSNPGTGYGYTF
. . TRBJ1-2 TRBV5-1 TGCGCCAGCAGCTTGTCAGGGTATCTGAACTATGGCTACACCTTC CASSLSGYLNYGYTF
. TRBD1 TRBJ1-3 TRBV24-1 TGTGCCACCAGTTCCGGGACAGGGGCTGGAAACACCATATATTTT CATSSGTGAGNTIYF
. . TRBJ1-2 TRBV5-8 TGTGCCAGCACCCTACACGGGGGGAATGTCGCTGGCTACACCTTC CASTLHGGNVAGYTF
. TRBD2 TRBJ2-1 TRBV7-9 TGTGCCAGCAGCTTTAGCGGGGTATACAATGAGCAGTTCTTC CASSFSGVYNEQFF
once TRBD1 TRBJ1-1 TRBV10-3 TGTGCCAACAGACAGGGGGTCGACACTGAAGCTTTCTTT CANRQGVDTEAFF
. . TRBJ2-3 TRBV7-8 TGTGCCAGCAGCTTTAACTCTGGCACAGATACGCAGTATTTT CASSFNSGTDTQYF
. . TRBJ1-5 TRBV18 TGTGCCAGCTCACTAGGGGTTGAGAAGCCCCAGCATTTT CASSLGVEKPQHF
. . TRBJ2-5 TRBV2 TGTGCCAGCAGTGTGGGCGAGACCCAGTACTTC CASSVGETQYF